Below, 10 T cell receptor beta chains from the same sample are listed, as sequenced in a study of molecular identifiers for immune sequencing clone quantification. TCRdb processed the PCR reads anew with MiXCR; each CDR3 protein has one entry. The table includes approximately 680,000 distinct CDR3 sequences, around 25% detected once. Sequencing was carried out using naive CD8+ T cells from blood, with Jurkat cell RNA spiked in. Specified subset: FACS-sorted CD8+CD4-CCR7+CD45RA+ naive T cells. These TCRs come from a human donor in good health. Some libraries in this study had Jurkat cell RNA spiked in.

As to this clonotype: It may be a read error: a sequence one base away is much more abundant. This chain links TRBV14 with TRBJ2-1, with D possibly TRBD2 on 5 matching bases. The CDR3 consists of 13 residues. From germline, CDR1 is SGHDN and CDR2 FVKESK. CDR3 amino acids: CASSQGSGNEQLF. The CDR3 DNA follows: TGTGCCAGCAGCCAAGGATCGGGGAATGAGCAGCTCTTC.

This clonotype was counted once. A read error may be the cause here, since a much bigger clone is one base away. The conserved phenylalanine or tryptophan normally closing the CDR3 is absent here, so this likely arose from a read error. The rearrangement links TRBV5-6 to TRBJ2-3, with 9 bases matching TRBD2. This CDR3 is 16 amino acids long. CDR1 is SGHDT, CDR2 YYEEEE, per germline. The V segment lost 1 base and the J segment 0 bases; nucleotides outside the gene matches: 3. CDR3 nucleotides: TGTGCCAGCAGCTTGAGTCTAGCGGGGAGCACAGATACGCAGTATTCT. Its translation: CASSLSLAGSTDTQYS.

This clonotype appeared a single time. A much larger clone differs from this one at a single base, so this may be a read error. V and J are TRBV7-9 and TRBJ1-5; D ambiguous. The CDR3 is made up of 14 amino acids. Germline loops: CDR1 SEHNR, CDR2 FQNEAQ (reference sequence). The CDR3: CASSLSTGNQPRHF. DNA of the CDR3: TGTGCCAGCAGCTTATCTACGGGCAATCAGCCCCGGCATTTT.

The chain employs TRBV6-5 and TRBJ2-7; D remains ambiguous. The CDR3 is made up of 15 amino acids. Germline lookup yields CDR1 MNHEY and CDR2 SVGAGI. Trimming took off 0 bases at V and 3 bases at J, with 12 bases between the two ends. CDR3 in DNA: TGTGCCAGCAGTTACTCAAACCACTCGGGCTACGAGCAGTACTTC. Translation: CASSYSNHSGYEQYF.

A note on this clonotype: This clone may be a read error of a much larger clone one base away. Likely a read error: the CDR3 ends without its conserved phenylalanine or tryptophan. The chain joins TRBV20-1 to TRBJ2-7, with 7 bases identical to TRBD1. Germline lookup yields CDR1 DFQATT and CDR2 SNEGSKA (reference sequence). Trimming took 4 bases from V and 0 from J; bases not matched to a gene: 9. The CDR3 sequence is 15 residues long. The DNA for the CDR3 is TGCAGTGCTAAGGGGGCGCGTGATCCCTCCTACGAGCAGTACTTA. Protein: CSAKGARDPSYEQYL.

The chain has TRBV20-1 and TRBJ1-1; D is uncertain. There are 14 residues in the CDR3. CDR1 is DFQATT, CDR2 SNEGSKA, per germline (reference sequence). The V end was cut by 0 bases, the J end by 5 bases, with 13 bases between. The CDR3 sequence: CSARDGLPRTEAFF. The DNA for the CDR3 is TGCAGTGCTAGAGATGGACTCCCTAGGACTGAAGCTTTCTTT.

This clonotype was counted only a few times. V and J are TRBV5-4 and TRBJ2-1, with 12 nucleotides matching TRBD2. The germline CDR1 and CDR2 sequences are SGHNT and YYREEE (reference sequence). The length of the CDR3 is 17 residues. V dropped 4 bases and J dropped 6; count of bases not matched to a gene: 11. The CDR3 DNA sequence: TGTGCCAGCAGCAATAGACTAGCGGGGGTGGGCGGCAATGAGCAGTTCTTC. Translating gives CASSNRLAGVGGNEQFF.

This chain's CDR3 is CASSRDSPGDTEAFF. The CDR3 nucleotides read TGTGCCAGCTCACGGGATTCCCCAGGGGACACTGAAGCTTTCTTT. This chain joins TRBV18 and TRBJ1-1; TRBD1 is a possible D gene (6 bases). V lost 4 bases, J lost 3 bases, and 15 bases lay in between. Per the germline V gene, CDR1 is KGHSH and CDR2 is LQKENI. The CDR3 runs 15 residues. Full variable domain (outside the CDR3, taken from reference TRBV18 and TRBJ1-1): NAGVMQNPRHLVRRRGQEARLRCSPMKGHSHVYWYRQLPEEGLKFMVYLQKENIIDESGMPKERFSAEFPKEGPSILRIQQVVRGDSAAYFCASSRDSPGDTEAFFGQGTRLTVV.

The chain is built from TRBV30 and TRBJ1-1, with D possibly being TRBD1 (5 bases). Germline CDR1 and CDR2: GTSNPN and SVGIG (reference sequence). The CDR3 sequence is 10 residues long. V lost 8 bases, J lost 5 bases, and 9 bases lay in between. In nucleotides, the CDR3 is TGTGCCCGTGGGGGGACTGAAGCTTTCTTT. Protein: CARGGTEAFF.

Many counts were recorded for this clonotype. This chain uses TRBV6-5 with TRBJ1-4; D is unresolved. Germline V gene lookup returns CDR1 MNHEY and CDR2 SVGAGI. Trimming took off 0 bases at V and 1 base at J, with 15 bases between the two ends. The CDR3 is made up of 18 amino acids. In nucleotides, the CDR3 is TGTGCCAGCAGTTACTCGGGCAGCCGCGGGGTAACTAATGAAAAACTGTTTTTT. Its protein is CASSYSGSRGVTNEKLFF.